The 26 T cell receptor beta chains below come from one sample, sequenced in a study of T-cell memory formation after mild COVID-19. TCRdb reprocessed the 5' RACE reads with MiXCR, giving one entry per CDR3 protein. The data show about 500,000 distinct CDR3 sequences, with just over 20% seen just once and around 13% held by the top ten. Sequenced input: PBMCs or a T cell subset sorted from them (not recorded which). The receptors originated from an adult woman who had mild COVID-19 (a few samples of this study predate the infection). Cell type and time point are not known.

This CDR3 reads CASSYADPLIILRDRGASEPQHF. The DNA for the CDR3 is TGCGCCAGCAGCTACGCTGACCCCCTTATAATCCTCCGGGACAGGGGGGCCTCGGAGCCCCAGCATTTT. The chain employs TRBV5-1 and TRBJ1-5; 11 nucleotides align to TRBD1. Germline CDR1 is SGHRS and CDR2 is YFSETQ. V was clipped by 3 bases and J by 8 bases; unmatched bases: 31. There are 23 residues in the CDR3.

The chain combines TRBV27 with TRBJ2-1; 8 bases align to TRBD2. V lost 5 bases, J lost 0 bases, and 12 bases stayed unmatched. The CDR3 contains 18 residues. The germline gives CDR1 MNHEY, CDR2 SMNVEV (reference sequence). The CDR3 DNA reads TGTGCCAGCAGTCCGGGACTAGAAACCTTTTACTCCTACAATGAGCAGTTCTTC. It yields the protein CASSPGLETFYSYNEQFF.

The chain recombines TRBV24-1 with TRBJ2-5; TRBD1 is a possible D gene (6 bases). The CDR3 has 15 amino acids. V gave up 4 bases and J gave up 3 bases, with 14 bases separating them. In germline, CDR1 is KGHDR, CDR2 SFDVKD. The CDR3 loop reads CATSEPRGIEETQYF. In DNA, the CDR3 is TGTGCCACCAGTGAACCCAGGGGCATAGAAGAGACCCAGTACTTC.

This clonotype was found many times. Mismatch with germline at one junction end may stem from a read error. The V call is TRBV5-1, the J call TRBJ2-1, with 8 positions matching TRBD2. The CDR3 covers 15 residues. Germline V lookup: CDR1 SGHRS, CDR2 YFSETQ. The CDR3, as DNA: TGTGCCAGCAGCCTCGCGGGGGGTCTATACAATGAGCAGTTCTTC. This codes for CASSLAGGLYNEQFF.

V and J are TRBV20-1 and TRBJ2-2, with no clear D. Trimming removed 0 bases at V and 5 bases at J, with 13 bases between. Per the germline V gene, CDR1 is DFQATT and CDR2 is SNEGSKA (reference sequence). There are 15 residues in the CDR3. The CDR3 loop is CSARDTAKSTGELFF. The DNA for the CDR3 is TGCAGTGCTAGAGATACCGCGAAGTCGACCGGGGAGCTGTTTTTT.

This clonotype has ten or more counts. This chain links TRBV7-2 with TRBJ1-1, with D unclear. V was cut by 5 bases and J by 0 bases, with 7 bases left in between. The CDR3 spans 13 residues. CDR1 and CDR2 (germline): SGHTA, FQGNSA. CDR3: CASSPYLNTEAFF. The CDR3 nucleotides are TGTGCCAGCAGCCCTTACCTGAACACTGAAGCTTTCTTT.

The sample holds a few counts of this clonotype. J is TRBJ2-7 and V is TRBV24-1; 7 nucleotides match TRBD2. The CDR3 spans 14 residues. After removal of 5 bases from V and 2 bases from J, the junction contained 5 bases not matched to a gene. Germline V gene lookup returns CDR1 KGHDR and CDR2 SFDVKD. CDR3 DNA: TGTGCCACCAGTGGTGCGGGGGACCCCTACGAGCAGTACTTC. It translates to CATSGAGDPYEQYF.

V and J are TRBV30 and TRBJ1-1, with 7 bases that match TRBD1. Germline values: CDR1 GTSNPN, CDR2 SVGIG (reference sequence). The CDR3 length is 15 residues. J was trimmed by 8 bases and V by 0 bases; bases with no gene match: 12. CDR3 residues: CAWSVLDSGGLEAFF. The CDR3 DNA is TGTGCCTGGAGTGTACTGGATTCAGGGGGGTTGGAAGCTTTCTTT.

This clonotype came up a few times. The chain is built from TRBV30 and TRBJ2-7, with D unclear. V gave up 0 bases and J gave up 3 bases, with 9 bases separating them. This CDR3 comprises 13 residues. Germline lookup yields CDR1 GTSNPN and CDR2 SVGIG (reference sequence). The CDR3 loop is CAWSVGDHYEQYF. For the CDR3, the DNA is TGTGCCTGGAGTGTCGGCGATCACTACGAGCAGTACTTC.

The V and J genes are TRBV24-1 and TRBJ2-3; 8 bases match TRBD2. Germline V CDR1 and CDR2: KGHDR, SFDVKD. CDR3 size: 17 residues. The ends lost 2 bases at V and 4 bases at J; junction bases unmatched: 10. CDR3: CATSDSPLAGNPDTQYF. For the CDR3, the DNA is TGTGCCACCAGTGATTCGCCCTTAGCGGGAAACCCAGATACGCAGTATTTT.

This clonotype was counted ten times or more. The chain couples TRBV9 to TRBJ1-2; tentative D call: TRBD1 (5 bases). Germline assignment: CDR1 SGDLS and CDR2 YYNGEE. The CDR3 sequence is 15 residues long. Trimming stripped 2 bases from V and 0 bases from J, with 11 bases between. As DNA, the CDR3 is TGTGCCAGCAGCGTCGGGGGTACCGCTAACTATGGCTACACCTTC. Translated, it gives CASSVGGTANYGYTF.

The genes are TRBV30 and TRBJ2-7; D uncertain. CDR1 is GTSNPN and CDR2 is SVGIG in the germline V gene (reference sequence). Trimming pared 1 base from V and 2 bases from J, leaving 6 bases between. The CDR3 is 12 amino acids. The CDR3 region is CAWSDYPYEQYF. CDR3 DNA: TGTGCCTGGAGTGACTACCCCTACGAGCAGTACTTC.

This clonotype was observed at least ten times. This chain links TRBV29-1 with TRBJ2-7, with 8 bases matching TRBD2. This CDR3 region has 13 residues. Germline loops: CDR1 SQVTM, CDR2 ANQGSEA. V lost 2 bases and J lost 7; bases outside the gene matches: 7. The CDR3 DNA is TGCAGCGTTGAAACGGGAGGGTCTTTGGAGCAGTACTTC. Protein: CSVETGGSLEQYF.

This clonotype was detected only a few times. The V gene is TRBV6-6, the J gene TRBJ2-7, with a weak D call TRBD2 (7 bases). The germline gives CDR1 MNHNY, CDR2 SVGAGI (reference sequence). The V gene lost 10 bases and the J gene lost 2 bases, with 18 bases spanning the gap. This CDR3 has 14 amino acids. As DNA, the CDR3 is TGTGCCACCTCGCGGGGGCAGGGACCCTACGAGCAGTACTTC. Amino acid sequence: CATSRGQGPYEQYF.

This sequence joins TRBV27 and TRBJ2-1; weak D call: TRBD1 (6 bases). The ends were cut back, 5 bases at V and 6 bases at J, with 14 bases in the middle. Germline assignment: CDR1 MNHEY and CDR2 SMNVEV (reference sequence). The CDR3 is 14 residues long. The CDR3 region has the DNA TGTGCCAGCAGTCAGGGGAGTAGAGTCAATGAGCAGTTCTTC. It codes for CASSQGSRVNEQFF.

This clonotype was seen more than once but under ten times. The chain recombines TRBV6-5 with TRBJ2-5, with TRBD2 matching 12 bases. The J segment lost 3 bases and the V segment lost 0 bases, leaving 2 bases of the junction unmatched. The CDR3 length is 16 residues. The germline V gene encodes CDR1 MNHEY and CDR2 SVGAGI. The CDR3 DNA reads as TGTGCCAGCAGTTACTCCCGGACTAGCGGGGAAGAGACCCAGTACTTC. Protein product: CASSYSRTSGEETQYF.

The chain has TRBV24-1 and TRBJ2-6; 8 nucleotides align to TRBD1. The CDR3 length is 16 residues. V trimming: 5 bases; J trimming: 1 base; junction bases outside the gene matches: 3. Per germline, CDR1 KGHDR and CDR2 SFDVKD. CDR3 bases: TGTGCCACCAGTGTCGGACAGGGTTCTGGGGCCAACGTCCTGACTTTC. Protein: CATSVGQGSGANVLTF.

This chain joins TRBV7-2 and TRBJ1-5, with D possibly TRBD1 on 5 matching bases. This CDR3 region has 19 residues. Germline CDR1 reads SGHTA; CDR2 reads FQGNSA. Trimming left V 5 bases short and J 5 bases short, with 28 bases between. CDR3 residues: CASSPSDVDSPYNYQPQHF. Here the CDR3 DNA reads TGTGCCAGCAGCCCCAGTGATGTAGACAGTCCCTATAACTATCAGCCCCAGCATTTT.

This rearrangement joins TRBV7-2 to TRBJ2-1, with 8 bases that match TRBD2. The CDR3 is 16 residues long. Germline V gene data show CDR1 as SGHTA and CDR2 as FQGNSA. Germline trimming cut 5 bases from V and 1 base from J; bases unmatched to any gene: 7. The CDR3 region is CASSKSGGYSYNEQFF. DNA for the CDR3: TGTGCCAGCAGCAAGAGCGGGGGTTATTCCTACAATGAGCAGTTCTTC.

This clonotype was seen at least ten times. The chain uses TRBV7-9 and TRBJ2-7, with TRBD1 matching 7 bases. The CDR3 is made up of 13 amino acids. Germline values: CDR1 SEHNR, CDR2 FQNEAQ (reference sequence). Trimming removed 5 bases from V and 2 bases from J; junction bases left unmatched: 3. This chain's CDR3 is CASSPQGAYEQYF. In DNA form, the CDR3 reads TGTGCCAGCAGCCCGCAGGGGGCCTACGAGCAGTACTTC.

This clonotype was counted only a few times. This rearrangement joins TRBV7-2 to TRBJ2-5, with 10 bases identical to TRBD2. The CDR3 runs 15 residues. The germline CDR1 and CDR2 sequences are SGHTA and FQGNSA. The ends lost 2 bases at V and 6 bases at J; junction bases unmatched: 6. The CDR3 bases are TGTGCCAGCAGCTTAACACTAGCGGGGAGTCAGACCCAGTACTTC. Protein product: CASSLTLAGSQTQYF.

The table lists this clonotype with a few counts. The chain combines TRBV9 with TRBJ2-5; 7 bases are a match to TRBD1. V was pared by 4 bases and J by 2 bases, with 8 bases of the junction left unmatched. The CDR3 spans 15 residues. The germline gives CDR1 SGDLS, CDR2 YYNGEE. The CDR3 spells CASSIGTVRQETQYF. The CDR3 region has the DNA TGTGCCAGCAGCATCGGGACAGTGAGGCAAGAGACCCAGTACTTC.

This clonotype appeared a few times. The J gene is TRBJ2-7, the V gene TRBV20-1; D is unclear. Germline-derived CDR1 and CDR2 are DFQATT and SNEGSKA (reference sequence). The CDR3 totals 12 residues. Deletions cut 5 bases from V and 6 bases from J, with 14 bases between. CDR3 DNA: TGCAGTGCTCGACCAGACGCCCGCGAGCAGTACTTC. This codes for CSARPDAREQYF.

A few counts support this clonotype. The chain recombines TRBV5-5 with TRBJ2-1; no firm D call. The CDR3 is made up of 14 amino acids. Trimming removed 5 bases at V and 4 bases at J, with 13 bases between. Germline loops: CDR1 SGHKS, CDR2 YYEKEE (reference sequence). This CDR3 reads CASRHQNGYNEQFF. The CDR3 DNA reads TGTGCCAGCAGACACCAGAACGGATACAATGAGCAGTTCTTC. Filled out from reference TRBV5-5 and TRBJ2-1, the complete variable domain reads DAGVTQSPTHLIKTRGQQVTLRCSPISGHKSVSWYQQVLGQGPQFIFQYYEKEERGRGNFPDRFSARQFPNYSSELNVNALLLGDSALYLCASRHQNGYNEQFFGPGTRLTVL.

V and J are TRBV5-5 and TRBJ2-7; 8 bases map to TRBD1. The CDR3 spans 12 residues. Germline CDR1 and CDR2: SGHKS and YYEKEE (reference sequence). The V gene end was trimmed by 4 bases and the J gene end by 6 bases; junction bases not matched to a gene: 3. This CDR3 is CASSTQGAEQYF. Written as DNA, the CDR3 is TGTGCCAGCAGCACCCAGGGGGCCGAGCAGTACTTC.

This clonotype was counted between two and nine times. The V and J genes are TRBV9 and TRBJ1-2, with D hard to call. With 3 bases removed from V and 5 bases from J, the gap between germline ends came to 17 bases. There are 15 residues in the CDR3. From germline, CDR1 is SGDLS and CDR2 YYNGEE. CDR3 sequence: CASSGLSGSAYGYTF. The CDR3 bases are TGTGCCAGCAGCGGGCTCTCGGGGAGCGCTTATGGCTACACCTTC.